Included here is one T cell receptor beta chain sequence, with context. Its antigen remains unknown. The source of the sample is a study of OX40 agonist ivuxolimab in advanced cancers. Study as a whole: The diagnoses of dose-escalation patients were hepatocellular carcinoma, melanoma, renal cell or head and neck cancer. The study reported partial responses in three patients: one hepatocellular carcinoma, two cutaneous melanoma.

The assay was immunoSEQ multiplex PCR, and TCRdb's table has in-frame clones only and misses some. The sample includes over 95,000 clones, approximately 90% of them seen just once. V shed 6 bases, J shed 1 base, and the junction held 4 bases outside the gene matches. CDR1 is MDHEN and CDR2 is SYDVKM in the germline V gene. The CDR3 consists of 16 residues. Broader study findings: CD4+ and CD8+ blood T cells expanded clonally by week 6 at 0.1 to 3.0 mg/kg. Low normalized T-cell clonal expansion was additionally recorded for some nonresponders.

The sequenced sample was CD4+ or CD8+ T cells sorted from blood, obtained in a trial of the OX40 agonist ivuxolimab. The clonotype comes from an adult with an advanced solid tumor such as melanoma, head and neck, liver or kidney cancer. The chain recombines TRBV28 with TRBJ2-2; 11 bases are shared with TRBD2. The CDR3 sequence: CASRETSGGNTGELFF. The DNA of the CDR3 is TGTGCCAGCAGAGAAACTAGCGGGGGGAACACCGGGGAGCTGTTTTTT.